The rows below give T cell receptor beta chains drawn from one sample of a study of CXCR3-negative and CXCR3-positive naive CD8 T cells. TCRdb re-called the 5' RACE reads, yielding one record per CDR3 amino acid sequence without DNA. With over 35,000 distinct CDR3 sequences in the sample, the ten largest clones hold over 2%. The sequenced material came from naive CXCR3- CD8+ T cells from blood. The receptors here all came from a human donor in good health. Some clones in this sample may be carry-over from other donors' samples. Both conserved end residues are part of each CDR3.

j_call v_call cdr3_aa
TRBJ2-1 TRBV7-9 CASSLGLGFNNEQFF
TRBJ2-3 TRBV28 CASGPGLNLDTQYF
TRBJ2-1 TRBV27 CASSQTSSNEQFF
TRBJ2-6 TRBV6-5 CASSRDTGSGANVLTF
TRBJ2-7 TRBV29-1 CSVEGGHSYEQYF
TRBJ1-5 TRBV27 CASSWTVGNQPQHF
TRBJ2-5 TRBV28 CASSSVTSSVFGKTQYF
TRBJ2-5 TRBV5-5 CASSQGRIQETQYF
TRBJ1-2 TRBV5-5 CASSLEQGYYTF
TRBJ2-2 TRBV25-1 CASARGPGELFF
TRBJ2-1 TRBV4-1 CASSQGTGRGDEQFF
TRBJ2-7 TRBV24-1 CATYARAGVYEQYF
TRBJ2-5 TRBV20-1 CSATTGGRQETQYF
TRBJ1-1 TRBV7-9 CASSLHESGNTEAFF
TRBJ2-1 TRBV27 CASSSNRAFEDDEQFF
TRBJ2-7 TRBV5-1 CASSLTGTDYEQYF
TRBJ2-1 TRBV7-9 CASSLGGGAYHNEQFF
TRBJ2-1 TRBV2 CASSLPEWNEQFF
TRBJ2-1 TRBV4-2 CASSQESIAGGNEQFF
TRBJ2-5 TRBV11-2 CASSLGAGGDGVETQYF
TRBJ2-2 TRBV6-2/TRBV6-3 CASSFETGGSTGELFF
TRBJ2-5 TRBV28 CASSLWAGDQETQYF
TRBJ2-1 TRBV5-1 CASSLVRDRENEQFF
TRBJ2-3 TRBV27 CASSSSGGAWTDTQYF
TRBJ2-7 TRBV14 CASSQERFPYEQYF
TRBJ2-5 TRBV11-2 CASSLDAGTGAKTQYF
TRBJ1-2 TRBV9 CASSANTGYYTF
TRBJ2-5 TRBV4-3 CASSQDPGTAQETQYF
TRBJ2-2 TRBV7-6 CASSLGTSGRTGELFF
TRBJ2-1 TRBV20-1 CSARAGTSGRARDVGEQFF
TRBJ1-1 TRBV27 CASSFNVRSEAFF
TRBJ2-3 TRBV7-3 CASSLSGLGPDTQYF
TRBJ2-7 TRBV28 CASSLGTVGYEQYF
TRBJ2-3 TRBV5-1 CASSLYGDATDTQYF
TRBJ2-3 TRBV28 CASSLTSGGAPDTQYF
TRBJ2-3 TRBV5-1 CASSLLETSTDTQYF
TRBJ2-2 TRBV14 CASSQDTATGELFF
TRBJ2-1 TRBV9 CASSVGTSVEQFF
TRBJ2-2 TRBV29-1 CSVEAGRGRSGELFF
TRBJ2-7 TRBV14 CASSLSGGVLREQYF
TRBJ1-2 TRBV6-6 CASRSNYGYTF
TRBJ2-2 TRBV12-3/TRBV12-4 CASSFGDRLNTGELFF
TRBJ1-1 TRBV5-1 CASSDGGQGFTEAFF
TRBJ2-7 TRBV7-8 CASSRDHYEHYF
TRBJ2-6 TRBV4-1 CASSFLYRGEGSGANVLTF
TRBJ2-3 TRBV3-1 CASSQGRWEDTQYF
TRBJ2-5 TRBV7-9 CASSLVGEPKAETQYF
TRBJ2-5 TRBV27 CASSLSAGTQETQYF
TRBJ2-3 TRBV24-1 CATSDLVGDTQYF
TRBJ2-1 TRBV11-2 CAGGDGSYNEQFF
TRBJ2-5 TRBV28 CASSSRLDYQETQYF
TRBJ1-2 TRBV6-1 CASSYIQDLKGGYTF
TRBJ1-4 TRBV7-9 CASSPARNEKLFF
TRBJ2-3 TRBV7-7 CASSPGTGTDTQYF
TRBJ2-7 TRBV28 CASSYRVSYEQYF
TRBJ2-2 TRBV7-9 CASSPQTPTGELFF
TRBJ2-1 TRBV3-1 CASSQDLDNRFF
TRBJ2-3 TRBV19 CASSPWDTMWDTQYF
TRBJ2-5 TRBV6-2/TRBV6-3 CASSYSTSGGAVETQYF
TRBJ1-2 TRBV7-9 CASSLARQGSWGYTF